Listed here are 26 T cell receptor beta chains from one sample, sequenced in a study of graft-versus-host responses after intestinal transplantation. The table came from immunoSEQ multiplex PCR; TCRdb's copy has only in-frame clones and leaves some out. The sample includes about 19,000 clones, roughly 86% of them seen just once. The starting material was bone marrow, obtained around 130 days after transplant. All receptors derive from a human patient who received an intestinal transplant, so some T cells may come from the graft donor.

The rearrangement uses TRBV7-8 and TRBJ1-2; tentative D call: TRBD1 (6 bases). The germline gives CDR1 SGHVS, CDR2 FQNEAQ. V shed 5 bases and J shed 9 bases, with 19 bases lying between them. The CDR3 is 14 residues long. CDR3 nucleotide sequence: TGTGCCAGCAGCCCGGAGCCGGGACACTCGAGCTACACCTTC. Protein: CASSPEPGHSSYTF.

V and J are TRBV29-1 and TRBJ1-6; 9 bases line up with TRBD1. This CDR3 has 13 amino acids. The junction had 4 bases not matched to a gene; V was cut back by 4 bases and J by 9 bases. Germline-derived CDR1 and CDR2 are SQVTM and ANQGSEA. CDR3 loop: CSVAEDRGSPLHF. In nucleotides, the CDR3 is TGCAGCGTTGCCGAGGACAGGGGTTCACCCCTCCACTTT. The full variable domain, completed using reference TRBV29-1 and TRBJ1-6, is SAVISQKPSRDICQRGTSLTIQCQVDSQVTMMFWYRQQPGQSLTLIATANQGSEATYESGFVIDKFPISRPNLTFSTLTVSNMSPEDSSIYLCSVAEDRGSPLHFGNGTRLTVT.

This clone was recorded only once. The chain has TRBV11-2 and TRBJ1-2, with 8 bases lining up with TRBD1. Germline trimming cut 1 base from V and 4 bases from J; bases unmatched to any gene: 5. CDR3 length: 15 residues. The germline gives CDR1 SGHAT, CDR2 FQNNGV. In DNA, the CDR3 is TGTGCCAGCAGCTTAGTCCCAGGGGGCGGCTATGGCTACACCTTC. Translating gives CASSLVPGGGYGYTF.

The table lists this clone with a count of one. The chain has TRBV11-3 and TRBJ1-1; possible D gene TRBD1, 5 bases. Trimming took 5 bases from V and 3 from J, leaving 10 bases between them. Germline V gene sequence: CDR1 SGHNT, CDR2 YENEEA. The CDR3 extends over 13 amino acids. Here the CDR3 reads CASSRQSYTEAFF. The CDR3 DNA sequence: TGTGCCAGCAGCAGACAGTCTTACACTGAAGCTTTCTTT.

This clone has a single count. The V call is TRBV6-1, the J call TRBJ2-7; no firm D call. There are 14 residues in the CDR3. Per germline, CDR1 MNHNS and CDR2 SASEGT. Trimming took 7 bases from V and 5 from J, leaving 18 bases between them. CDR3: CASTLGRSPNEQYF. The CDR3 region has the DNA TGTGCCAGCACCCTTGGACGGTCCCCTAACGAGCAGTACTTC.

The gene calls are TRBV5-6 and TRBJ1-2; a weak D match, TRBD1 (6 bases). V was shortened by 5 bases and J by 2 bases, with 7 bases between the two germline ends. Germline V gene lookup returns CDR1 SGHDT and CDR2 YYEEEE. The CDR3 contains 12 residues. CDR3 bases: TGTGCCAGCAGAGGGGGAAACTATGGCTACACCTTC. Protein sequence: CASRGGNYGYTF.

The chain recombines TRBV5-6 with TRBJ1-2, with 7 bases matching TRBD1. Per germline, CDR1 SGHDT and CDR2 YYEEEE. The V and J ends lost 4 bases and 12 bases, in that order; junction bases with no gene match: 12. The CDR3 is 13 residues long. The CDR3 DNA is TGTGCCAGCAGCCTAAACGGGGACAGTGGTAACACCTTC. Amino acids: CASSLNGDSGNTF.

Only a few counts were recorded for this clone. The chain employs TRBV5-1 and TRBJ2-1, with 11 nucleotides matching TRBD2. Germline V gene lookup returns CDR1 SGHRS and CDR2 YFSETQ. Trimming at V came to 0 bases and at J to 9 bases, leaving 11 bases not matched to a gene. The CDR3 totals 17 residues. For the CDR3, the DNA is TGCGCCAGCAGCTTGGCCGTTACCGGGACTAGCGGTGGTGAGCAGTTCTTC. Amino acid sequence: CASSLAVTGTSGGEQFF.

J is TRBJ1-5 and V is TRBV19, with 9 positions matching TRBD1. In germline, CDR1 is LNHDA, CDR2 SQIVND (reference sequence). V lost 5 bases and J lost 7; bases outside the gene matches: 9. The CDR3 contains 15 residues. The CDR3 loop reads CASSWGQGPRQPQHF. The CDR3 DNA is TGTGCCAGTAGTTGGGGACAGGGACCAAGGCAGCCCCAGCATTTT.

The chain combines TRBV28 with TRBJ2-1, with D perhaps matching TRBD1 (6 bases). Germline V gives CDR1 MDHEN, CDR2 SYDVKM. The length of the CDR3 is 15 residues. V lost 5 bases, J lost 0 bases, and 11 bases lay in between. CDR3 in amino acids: CASSPPGVSYNEQFF. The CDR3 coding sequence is TGTGCCAGCAGTCCCCCAGGGGTCTCCTACAATGAGCAGTTCTTC.

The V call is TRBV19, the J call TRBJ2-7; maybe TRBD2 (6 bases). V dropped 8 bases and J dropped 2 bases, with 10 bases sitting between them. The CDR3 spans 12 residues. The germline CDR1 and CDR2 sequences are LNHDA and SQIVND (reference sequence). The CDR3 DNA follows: TGTGCCAGTGGGTCGGGGGCCTACGAGCAGTACTTC. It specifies CASGSGAYEQYF.

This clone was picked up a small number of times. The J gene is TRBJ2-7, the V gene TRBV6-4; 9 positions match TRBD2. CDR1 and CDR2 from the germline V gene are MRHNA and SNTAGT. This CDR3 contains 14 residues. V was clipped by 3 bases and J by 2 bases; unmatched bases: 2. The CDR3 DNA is TGTGCCAGCAGTGAGCGGGAGGGCCCCTACGAGCAGTACTTC. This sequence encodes CASSEREGPYEQYF.

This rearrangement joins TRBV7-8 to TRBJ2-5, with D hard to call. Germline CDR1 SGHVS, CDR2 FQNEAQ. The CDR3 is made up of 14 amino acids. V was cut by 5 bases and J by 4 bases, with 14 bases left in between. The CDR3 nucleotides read TGTGCCAGCAGCCACCGGACGACTCTAGAGACCCAGTACTTC. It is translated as CASSHRTTLETQYF.

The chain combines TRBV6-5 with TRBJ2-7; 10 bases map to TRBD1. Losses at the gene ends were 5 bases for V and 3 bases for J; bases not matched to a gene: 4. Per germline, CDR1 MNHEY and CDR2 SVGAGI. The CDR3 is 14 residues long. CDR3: CASSAGQGNYEQYF. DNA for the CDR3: TGTGCCAGCAGTGCGGGACAGGGGAACTACGAGCAGTACTTC.

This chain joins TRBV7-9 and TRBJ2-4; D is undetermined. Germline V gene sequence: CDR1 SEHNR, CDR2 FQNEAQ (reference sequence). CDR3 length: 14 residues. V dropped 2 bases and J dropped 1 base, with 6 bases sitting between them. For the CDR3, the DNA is TGTGCCAGCAGCTTATTTCACGCCAAAAACATTCAGTACTTC. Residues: CASSLFHAKNIQYF. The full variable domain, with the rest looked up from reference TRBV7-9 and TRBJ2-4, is DTGVSQNPRHKITKRGQNVTFRCDPISEHNRLYWYRQTLGQGPEFLTYFQNEAQLEKSRLLSDRFSAERPKGSFSTLEIQRTEQGDSAMYLCASSLFHAKNIQYFGAGTRLSVL.

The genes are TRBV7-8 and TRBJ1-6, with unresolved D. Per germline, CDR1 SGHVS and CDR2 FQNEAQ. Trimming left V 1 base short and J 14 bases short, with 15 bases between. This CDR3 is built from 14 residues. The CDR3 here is CASSLGSGGFTLHF. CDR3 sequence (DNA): TGTGCCAGCAGCTTAGGTTCTGGCGGATTTACCCTCCACTTT.

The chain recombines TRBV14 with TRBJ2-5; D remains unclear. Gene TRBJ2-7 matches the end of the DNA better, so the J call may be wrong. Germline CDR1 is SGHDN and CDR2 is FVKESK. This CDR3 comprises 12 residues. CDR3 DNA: TGTGCCAGCAGCCAGGAATGGGACGAGCAGTACTTC. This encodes CASSQEWDEQYF.

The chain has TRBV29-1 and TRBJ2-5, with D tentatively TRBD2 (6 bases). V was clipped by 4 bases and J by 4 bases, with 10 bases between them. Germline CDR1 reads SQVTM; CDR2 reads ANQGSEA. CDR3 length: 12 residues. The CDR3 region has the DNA TGCAGCGTTGGGTTGCGGGGAGAGACCCAGTACTTC. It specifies CSVGLRGETQYF. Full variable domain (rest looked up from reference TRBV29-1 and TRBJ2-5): SAVISQKPSRDICQRGTSLTIQCQVDSQVTMMFWYRQQPGQSLTLIATANQGSEATYESGFVIDKFPISRPNLTFSTLTVSNMSPEDSSIYLCSVGLRGETQYFGPGTRLLVL.

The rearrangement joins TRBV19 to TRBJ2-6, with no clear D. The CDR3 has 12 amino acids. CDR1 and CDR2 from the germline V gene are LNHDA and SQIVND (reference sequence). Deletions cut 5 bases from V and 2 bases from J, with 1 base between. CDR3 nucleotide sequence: TGTGCCAGTAGTGCTGGGGCCAACGTCCTGACTTTC. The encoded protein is CASSAGANVLTF.

The CDR3 loop reads CASSRKTGGGTYEQYF. The CDR3 bases are TGTGCCAGTAGTAGAAAGACAGGGGGTGGAACCTACGAGCAGTACTTC. V usage is TRBV19 and J usage is TRBJ2-7; TRBD1 matches 9 bases. There are 16 residues in the CDR3. The germline CDR1 and CDR2 sequences are LNHDA and SQIVND (reference sequence). V was clipped by 4 bases and J by 2 bases; unmatched bases: 9.

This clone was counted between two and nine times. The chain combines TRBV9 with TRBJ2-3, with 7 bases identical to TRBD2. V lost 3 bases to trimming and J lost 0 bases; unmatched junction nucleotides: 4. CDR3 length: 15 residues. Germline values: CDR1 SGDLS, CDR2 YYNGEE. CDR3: CASSALGGSTDTQYF. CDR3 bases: TGTGCCAGCAGCGCCCTGGGGGGGAGCACAGATACGCAGTATTTT.

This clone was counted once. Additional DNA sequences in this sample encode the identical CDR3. CDR3 coding DNA: TGCGCCAGCAGCCTGGGAGGGACAGGGACCTACGAGCAGTACTTC. It specifies CASSLGGTGTYEQYF. V usage is TRBV5-1 and J usage is TRBJ2-7, with 9 bases matching TRBD1. Losses at the gene ends were 4 bases for V and 2 bases for J; bases not matched to a gene: 7. There are 15 residues in the CDR3. CDR1 is SGHRS and CDR2 is YFSETQ in the germline V gene.

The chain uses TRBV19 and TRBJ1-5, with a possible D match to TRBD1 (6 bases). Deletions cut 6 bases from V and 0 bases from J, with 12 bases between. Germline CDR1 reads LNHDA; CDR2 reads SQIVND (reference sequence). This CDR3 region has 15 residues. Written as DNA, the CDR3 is TGTGCCAGTAGATGGGGGGCATTTAGCAATCAGCCCCAGCATTTT. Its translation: CASRWGAFSNQPQHF.

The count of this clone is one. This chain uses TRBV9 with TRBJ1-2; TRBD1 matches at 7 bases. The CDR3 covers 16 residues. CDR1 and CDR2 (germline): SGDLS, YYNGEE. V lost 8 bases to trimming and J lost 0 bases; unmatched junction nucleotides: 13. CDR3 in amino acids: CARAPHRGKPNYGYTF. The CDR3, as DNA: TGTGCCAGAGCCCCCCACAGGGGCAAACCTAACTATGGCTACACCTTC.

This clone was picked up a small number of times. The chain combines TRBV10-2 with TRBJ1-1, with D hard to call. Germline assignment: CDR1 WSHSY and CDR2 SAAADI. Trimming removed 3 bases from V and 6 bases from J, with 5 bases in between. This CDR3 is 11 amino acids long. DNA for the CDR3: TGCGCCAGCAGTGAAAGTCCTGAAGCTTTCTTT. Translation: CASSESPEAFF.

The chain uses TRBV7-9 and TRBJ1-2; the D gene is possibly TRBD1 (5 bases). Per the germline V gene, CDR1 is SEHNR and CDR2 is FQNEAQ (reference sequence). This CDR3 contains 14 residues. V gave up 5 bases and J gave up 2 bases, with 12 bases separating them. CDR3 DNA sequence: TGTGCCAGCAGCCCAACGGGACCGAACTATGGCTACACCTTC. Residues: CASSPTGPNYGYTF.